The 12 T cell receptor beta chains presented below share a single source sample, sequenced in a study of T cells in Graves' hyperthyroidism and ophthalmopathy. From RNA transcripts, TCR beta CDR3 regions were amplified. The HTBI primer set was used in a first-round RT-PCR of the TCR CDR3. TCRdb recomputed calls from the multiplex PCR reads with MiXCR, one row per CDR3 protein. Seen here are about 700,000 distinct CDR3 sequences, around 15% observed once, and the top ten hold approximately 10%. The specimen was blood. The receptors here all came from a woman aged 18-29 years with Graves' hyperthyroidism.

The chain carries TRBV6-1 and TRBJ2-1; 12 positions agree with TRBD1. J gave up 6 bases and V 6 bases, and 6 bases lay outside the gene matches. Germline CDR1 MNHNS, CDR2 SASEGT. The CDR3 loop spans 15 amino acids. CDR3 coding DNA: TGTGCCAGCAGCGAGGGACAGGGGGCGTTCAATGAGCAGTTCTTC. Residues: CASSEGQGAFNEQFF.

The table lists this clonotype with many counts. This chain links TRBV4-3 with TRBJ2-7; TRBD1 or TRBD2 may be the D gene (5 bases each). V was cut by 1 base and J by 2 bases, with 12 bases left in between. The germline V gene has CDR1 LGHNA and CDR2 YSLEER. The CDR3 is 15 residues long. The CDR3 sequence is CASSQAEGPPYEQYF. The CDR3 coding sequence is TGCGCCAGCAGCCAAGCTGAGGGGCCCCCCTACGAGCAGTACTTC.

This clonotype has a count of ten or more. The V call is TRBV11-2, the J call TRBJ1-2, with D hard to call. Trimming took 6 bases from V and 4 from J, leaving 9 bases between them. This CDR3 comprises 12 residues. The V gene's germline CDR1 is SGHAT and CDR2 FQNNGV. CDR3 loop: CASSSLSYGYTF. The CDR3, as DNA: TGTGCCAGCAGTTCTCTCTCCTATGGCTACACCTTC.

This clonotype was found many times. The chain carries TRBV5-1 and TRBJ2-7; the match to TRBD1 covers 9 bases. Trimming at V came to 3 bases and at J to 3 bases, leaving 7 bases not matched to a gene. The CDR3 runs to 15 residues. The germline V gene encodes CDR1 SGHRS and CDR2 YFSETQ. The chain's CDR3 is CASSSGQGGHYEQYF. The CDR3 nucleotides read TGCGCCAGCAGCTCGGGACAGGGAGGCCACTACGAGCAGTACTTC. Combining the CDR3 with reference TRBV5-1 and TRBJ2-7 gives the whole variable domain KAGVTQTPRYLIKTRGQQVTLSCSPISGHRSVSWYQQTPGQGLQFLFEYFSETQRNKGNFPGRFSGRQFSNSRSEMNVSTLELGDSALYLCASSSGQGGHYEQYFGPGTRLTVT.

This chain joins TRBV30 and TRBJ1-2; perhaps TRBD1 as D (6 bases). Germline CDR1 is GTSNPN and CDR2 is SVGIG (reference sequence). The V end lost 4 bases, the J end lost 6 bases, and 12 bases lay between the germline ends. The CDR3 runs 12 residues. Here the CDR3 reads CAWKQGPHGYTF. The CDR3 DNA reads as TGTGCCTGGAAACAGGGTCCCCATGGCTACACCTTC. Complete variable domain (other parts from reference TRBV30 and TRBJ1-2): SQTIHQWPATLVQPVGSPLSLECTVEGTSNPNLYWYRQAAGRGLQLLFYSVGIGQISSEVPQNLSASRPQDRQFILSSKKLLLSDSGFYLCAWKQGPHGYTFGSGTRLTVV.

This clonotype has a count of ten or more. The V call is TRBV30, the J call TRBJ1-4; no clear D. Trimming removed 0 bases from V and 4 bases from J, with 9 bases in between. The CDR3 covers 14 residues. Germline values: CDR1 GTSNPN, CDR2 SVGIG (reference sequence). The CDR3 DNA is TGTGCCTGGAGTGTCCGCAGCTTTAATGAAAAACTGTTTTTT. Its translation: CAWSVRSFNEKLFF.

This clonotype appeared many times. V is TRBV2 and J is TRBJ2-7; TRBD1 matches 8 bases. Germline V gene sequence: CDR1 SNHLY, CDR2 FYNNEI. The CDR3 loop spans 13 amino acids. DNA of the CDR3: TGTGCGACTACGGGGCAGGGGGCGCGTGAGCAGTACTTC. As protein: CATTGQGAREQYF.

This clonotype was recorded many times. This rearrangement joins TRBV12-3 or TRBV12-4 to TRBJ2-2; D unresolved. This CDR3 contains 15 residues. Trimming took off 2 bases at V and 1 base at J, with 8 bases between the two ends. CDR3: CASSLFSGNTGELFF. The CDR3 region has the DNA TGTGCCAGCAGTTTATTTTCAGGGAACACCGGGGAGCTGTTTTTT.

Concerning this clonotype: A much bigger clone sits one base away, suggesting this may be a read error. J is TRBJ1-5 and V is TRBV7-9, with 9 bases that match TRBD1. V was clipped by 8 bases and J by 2 bases; unmatched bases: 7. CDR3 size: 15 residues. The V gene's germline CDR1 is SEHNR and CDR2 FQNEAQ (reference sequence). The CDR3 is CASGTTGGGNQPQHF. The CDR3 bases are TGTGCCAGCGGCACGACAGGGGGGGGCAATCAGCCCCAGCATTTT.

The chain couples TRBV5-1 to TRBJ1-6; no definite D call. This CDR3 is built from 16 residues. V shed 2 bases and J shed 0 bases, with 9 bases lying between them. The germline CDR1 and CDR2 sequences are SGHRS and YFSETQ. The CDR3 reads CASSLRESSYNSPLHF. For the CDR3, the DNA is TGCGCCAGCAGCTTAAGGGAGAGCTCCTATAATTCACCCCTCCACTTT.

This clonotype was detected only a few times. The chain carries TRBV6-2 or TRBV6-3 and TRBJ1-5; no reliable D call. Trimming removed 0 bases at V and 0 bases at J, with 12 bases between. CDR1 is MNHEY and CDR2 is SVGEGT in the germline V gene. The CDR3 has 17 residues. The CDR3 coding sequence is TGTGCCAGCAGTTACTCCTTAGGAAGTAATAGCAATCAGCCCCAGCATTTT. It encodes CASSYSLGSNSNQPQHF.

This clonotype has more than one count but fewer than ten. The chain is built from TRBV10-3 and TRBJ2-7; 12 bases are a match to TRBD2. The CDR3 extends over 15 amino acids. Unmatched junction bases numbered 6, after V lost 8 bases and J lost 1 base. Germline V gene lookup returns CDR1 ENHRY and CDR2 SYGVKD. CDR3 protein: CAIRNTSGRSYEQYF. DNA of the CDR3: TGTGCCATCCGAAATACTAGCGGGAGGTCCTACGAGCAGTACTTC.